The T cell receptor (beta chain) under discussion was sequenced for a study of vaccination and CD4 T cells after COVID-19. In the study overall: Convalescent patients had positive nasal swab PCR results for SARS-CoV-2. Disease was mild in about 9 and severe in one. The BNT162b2 or mRNA-1273 vaccine was given to participants in two doses. Overlapping peptides of the spike proteins of SARS-CoV-2, HCoV-NL63, HCoV-OC43 and HCoV-229E were used for cell stimulation.

The study sequenced cultured CD4+ T cell DNA using the Oncomine TCR Beta short-read assay. TCRdb re-called the PCR reads with MiXCR, one entry per CDR3 protein. Among some 11,000 distinct CDR3 sequences listed, roughly 25% were seen once. Remarks on this clonotype: The antigen is undetermined. One junction end disagrees with the germline gene, perhaps due to a read error.

Treatment: approximately nine-day PBMC culture with coronavirus spike peptide pools or control peptides (ViraFEST assay). Following expansion of antigen-specific T cells with peptide pools, ViraFEST then sequenced TCRs. The specimen comprised CD4+ T cells from blood, cultured in vitro, sampled after SARS-CoV-2 vaccination. The TCR originated in a human donor who had recovered from COVID-19.

CDR3 in amino acids: CASSLGSSTRPEQFF. In nucleotides, the CDR3 is TGTGCTAGCAGCTTGGGATCTAGCACCAGGCCTGAGCAGTTCTTC. V gene TRBV7-7 combines with J gene TRBJ2-1; tentatively, D is TRBD2 (5 bases). Germline V gene lookup returns CDR1 SSHAT and CDR2 FNYEAQ (reference sequence). This CDR3 spans 15 amino acids. Using reference TRBV7-7 and TRBJ2-1 for the parts outside the CDR3, the full variable domain is GAGVSQSPRYKVTKRGQDVTLRCDPISSHATLYWYQQALGQGPEFLTYFNYEAQPDKSGLPSDRFSAERPEGSISTLTIQRTEQRDSAMYRCASSLGSSTRPEQFFGPGTRLTVL.